The rows below give T cell receptor beta chains drawn from one sample of a study of neoadjuvant nivolumab and ipilimumab in lung cancer. Sequencing was performed with immunoSEQ multiplex PCR; in TCRdb, only in-frame clones are kept and a portion is missing. The sample holds tens of thousands of clones, under 90% seen once. Sequenced material: peripheral blood, taken before neoadjuvant nivolumab, alone or with ipilimumab. The receptors were sampled from an adult with non-small cell lung cancer. CDR3s include the opening cysteine and the closing phenylalanine or tryptophan. Fields, in order: J gene, D gene, V gene, clone size, CDR3 DNA, CDR3 protein. A D gene is named only where the DNA matches it firmly. Not every row has a clone size; where given, it reads once, few, many or a size class.

J gene: TRBJ1-2
D gene: NA
V gene: TRBV14
clone size: NA
CDR3 DNA: TGTGCCAGCAGCCAAGGAGCGTGGGGTGGCAGCCTATATGGCTACACCTTC
CDR3 protein: CASSQGAWGGSLYGYTF

J gene: TRBJ2-3
D gene: TRBD2
V gene: TRBV5-1
clone size: NA
CDR3 DNA: TGCGCCAGCAGCTTGGGACTAGCGGGATTAGCTACGCAGTATTTT
CDR3 protein: CASSLGLAGLATQYF

J gene: TRBJ2-7
D gene: NA
V gene: TRBV7-2
clone size: NA
CDR3 DNA: TGTGCCAGCAGCTTACGGCTAGCCCCCTACGAGCAGTACTTC
CDR3 protein: CASSLRLAPYEQYF

J gene: TRBJ2-5
D gene: NA
V gene: TRBV9
clone size: NA
CDR3 DNA: TGTGCCGGTCCCGCTAAAGAGACCCAGTACTTC
CDR3 protein: CAGPAKETQYF

J gene: TRBJ1-1
D gene: NA
V gene: TRBV5-1
clone size: NA
CDR3 DNA: TGCGCCAGCAGCTACGCAGGGGCGCGAAACACTGAAGCTTTCTTT
CDR3 protein: CASSYAGARNTEAFF

J gene: TRBJ2-7
D gene: TRBD2
V gene: TRBV27
clone size: few
CDR3 DNA: TGTGCCAGCAGTTACCGAGCGGGACTGAGCTCCTACGAGCAGTACTTC
CDR3 protein: CASSYRAGLSSYEQYF

J gene: TRBJ2-2
D gene: NA
V gene: TRBV11-2
clone size: NA
CDR3 DNA: TGTGCCAGCAGCTTTGGTATAAACAGGGCGTCCGGGGAGCTGTTTTTT
CDR3 protein: CASSFGINRASGELFF

J gene: TRBJ1-2
D gene: NA
V gene: TRBV6-1
clone size: NA
CDR3 DNA: TGTGCCAGCCGAGACCGGGTTATGCGGGCTATCACCTTC
CDR3 protein: CASRDRVMRAITF

J gene: TRBJ2-2
D gene: TRBD2
V gene: TRBV5-5
clone size: NA
CDR3 DNA: TGTGCCAGCAGCTTGGGACTAGCGAGAACAGGGGAGCTGTTTTTT
CDR3 protein: CASSLGLARTGELFF

J gene: TRBJ1-2
D gene: TRBD1
V gene: TRBV2
clone size: NA
CDR3 DNA: TGTGCCAGCAAGGTTTCCGGACAGGCCCAATATGGCTACACCTTC
CDR3 protein: CASKVSGQAQYGYTF

J gene: TRBJ2-2
D gene: NA
V gene: TRBV7-9
clone size: once
CDR3 DNA: TGTGCCAGCAGCCCCCCCCAGAGAAACACCGGGGAGCTGTTTTTT
CDR3 protein: CASSPPQRNTGELFF

J gene: TRBJ2-3
D gene: NA
V gene: TRBV30
clone size: NA
CDR3 DNA: TGTGCCTGGGGTCCGGGGGGCGGAGATACGCAGTATTTT
CDR3 protein: CAWGPGGGDTQYF

J gene: TRBJ2-6
D gene: NA
V gene: TRBV15
clone size: NA
CDR3 DNA: TGTGCCACCAGCACTTGGGATAGGTCGGGGGCCAACGTCCTGACTTTC
CDR3 protein: CATSTWDRSGANVLTF

J gene: TRBJ2-3
D gene: TRBD1
V gene: TRBV11-2
clone size: NA
CDR3 DNA: TGTGCCAGCAGCCCTACAGGGACAGGGTCAGATACGCAGTATTTT
CDR3 protein: CASSPTGTGSDTQYF

J gene: TRBJ2-2
D gene: TRBD1
V gene: TRBV18
clone size: once
CDR3 DNA: TGTGCCAGCTCACCACGGGACAGGGTTAACGGGAGCACCGGGGAGCTGTTTTTT
CDR3 protein: CASSPRDRVNGSTGELFF

J gene: TRBJ2-7
D gene: NA
V gene: TRBV19
clone size: NA
CDR3 DNA: TGTGCCAGTAGTATTTCCGACTCTTCCTACGAGCAGTACTTC
CDR3 protein: CASSISDSSYEQYF

J gene: TRBJ2-1
D gene: TRBD2
V gene: TRBV27
clone size: NA
CDR3 DNA: TGTGCCAGCAGTTTATGGGGCGGGAGGGGATACAATGAGCAGTTCTTC
CDR3 protein: CASSLWGGRGYNEQFF

J gene: TRBJ2-3
D gene: TRBD2
V gene: TRBV5-5
clone size: NA
CDR3 DNA: TGTGCCAGCAGCATGAATAGCGGGAGTTTGGCAGATACGCAGTATTTT
CDR3 protein: CASSMNSGSLADTQYF

J gene: TRBJ2-1
D gene: TRBD2
V gene: TRBV7-8
clone size: NA
CDR3 DNA: TGTGCCAGCAGCCTAAGCGGGATCAGAGCTGAGCAGTTCTTC
CDR3 protein: CASSLSGIRAEQFF

J gene: TRBJ2-6
D gene: TRBD1
V gene: TRBV7-3
clone size: NA
CDR3 DNA: TGTGCCAGCAGCTTAAAGAGCCAGGGGGCGACTGGGGCCAACGTCCTGACTTTC
CDR3 protein: CASSLKSQGATGANVLTF

J gene: TRBJ1-5
D gene: TRBD1
V gene: TRBV18
clone size: NA
CDR3 DNA: TGTGCCAGCTCACCACTTAGCACAGGGGGAAGTCAGCCCCAGCATTTT
CDR3 protein: CASSPLSTGGSQPQHF

J gene: TRBJ1-1
D gene: TRBD1
V gene: TRBV7-6
clone size: NA
CDR3 DNA: TGTGCCAGCAGCCGGGGACAGGGCACTGAAGCTTTCTTT
CDR3 protein: CASSRGQGTEAFF

J gene: TRBJ1-3
D gene: NA
V gene: TRBV7-9
clone size: NA
CDR3 DNA: TGTGCCAGCAGCTTGCTCCAGGGCAACTCTGGAAACACCATATATTTT
CDR3 protein: CASSLLQGNSGNTIYF

J gene: TRBJ1-2
D gene: NA
V gene: TRBV6-5
clone size: NA
CDR3 DNA: TGTGCCAGCAGCTTCGACACTTATGGCTACACCTTC
CDR3 protein: CASSFDTYGYTF

J gene: TRBJ2-7
D gene: NA
V gene: TRBV30
clone size: NA
CDR3 DNA: TGTGCCTGGAGTGTAGCCCAGGGCGGTATCTACGAGCAGTACTTC
CDR3 protein: CAWSVAQGGIYEQYF

J gene: TRBJ1-2
D gene: NA
V gene: TRBV27
clone size: once
CDR3 DNA: TGTGCCAGCAGTCCCTACGGGGGGGCTGGGTATGGCTACACCTTC
CDR3 protein: CASSPYGGAGYGYTF

J gene: TRBJ2-7
D gene: NA
V gene: TRBV30
clone size: NA
CDR3 DNA: TGTGCCTCGGGAGAGTACAGCCTCAACGAGCAGTACTTC
CDR3 protein: CASGEYSLNEQYF

J gene: TRBJ2-2
D gene: NA
V gene: TRBV7-9
clone size: NA
CDR3 DNA: TGTGCCAGCAGCCCCCTGAACACCGGGGAGCTGTTTTTT
CDR3 protein: CASSPLNTGELFF

J gene: TRBJ1-1
D gene: NA
V gene: TRBV9
clone size: NA
CDR3 DNA: TGTGCCAGCAGCCGGGGAGGGCTTACGACTGAAGCTTTCTTT
CDR3 protein: CASSRGGLTTEAFF

J gene: TRBJ2-7
D gene: TRBD2
V gene: TRBV5-5
clone size: hyperexpanded
CDR3 DNA: TGTGCCAGCAGCTTTAAAGCGGGAAAAACCTACGAGCAGTACTTC
CDR3 protein: CASSFKAGKTYEQYF

J gene: TRBJ2-3
D gene: TRBD2
V gene: TRBV5-1
clone size: once
CDR3 DNA: TGCGCCAGCAGCCCTAGCGGGAGCACAGATACGCAGTATTTT
CDR3 protein: CASSPSGSTDTQYF

J gene: TRBJ2-7
D gene: NA
V gene: TRBV11-3
clone size: NA
CDR3 DNA: TGTGCCAGCAGGCGGGACACCTATTACGAGCAGTACTTC
CDR3 protein: CASRRDTYYEQYF

J gene: TRBJ1-2
D gene: NA
V gene: TRBV27
clone size: few
CDR3 DNA: TGTGCCAGCAGTTCGGGGGCCTACTATGGCTACACCTTC
CDR3 protein: CASSSGAYYGYTF

J gene: TRBJ1-1
D gene: NA
V gene: TRBV9
clone size: NA
CDR3 DNA: TGTGCCAGCAGCGTAGGGTTGGAGGGGCCACCAAATATCAACACTGAAGCTTTCTTT
CDR3 protein: CASSVGLEGPPNINTEAFF

J gene: TRBJ1-1
D gene: NA
V gene: TRBV11-1
clone size: NA
CDR3 DNA: TGTGCCAGCTCAAAGCCACAGGGAGGGCTAACTGAAGCTTTCTTT
CDR3 protein: CASSKPQGGLTEAFF

J gene: TRBJ2-1
D gene: TRBD2
V gene: TRBV5-1
clone size: NA
CDR3 DNA: TGCGCCAGCAGCTTGGCCGGGGCGGGAGGCTCCAATGAGCAGTTCTTC
CDR3 protein: CASSLAGAGGSNEQFF

J gene: TRBJ1-1
D gene: NA
V gene: TRBV15
clone size: few
CDR3 DNA: TGTGCCACCGGGCGGACACTGATTTGGACTGAAGCTTTCTTT
CDR3 protein: CATGRTLIWTEAFF

J gene: TRBJ1-2
D gene: NA
V gene: TRBV4-2
clone size: NA
CDR3 DNA: TGTGCCAGCAGCCAAGAAAACGAGAGACCCGGCTACACCTTC
CDR3 protein: CASSQENERPGYTF

J gene: TRBJ2-3
D gene: NA
V gene: TRBV5-4
clone size: NA
CDR3 DNA: TGTGCCAGCAGCTTGGTTGGTGTCCCTAGCACAGATACGCAGTATTTT
CDR3 protein: CASSLVGVPSTDTQYF

J gene: TRBJ1-1
D gene: NA
V gene: TRBV28
clone size: few
CDR3 DNA: TGTGCCAGCACCCAAAGAGTTGAAGCTTTCTTT
CDR3 protein: CASTQRVEAFF

J gene: TRBJ2-1
D gene: NA
V gene: TRBV9
clone size: NA
CDR3 DNA: TGTGCCAGCAGCGTAGGGGGCGTCTCGGTCAATGAGCAGTTCTTC
CDR3 protein: CASSVGGVSVNEQFF

J gene: TRBJ1-4
D gene: TRBD1
V gene: TRBV29-1
clone size: once
CDR3 DNA: TGCAGCGTCCCTAATATGGACAGGGGAAGGGAAAAACTGTTTTTT
CDR3 protein: CSVPNMDRGREKLFF

J gene: TRBJ1-5
D gene: NA
V gene: TRBV5-1
clone size: NA
CDR3 DNA: TGCGCCAGCAGCTTGGGGGGAAACGACCGTCAGCCCCAGCATTTT
CDR3 protein: CASSLGGNDRQPQHF

J gene: TRBJ2-5
D gene: TRBD1
V gene: TRBV7-2
clone size: NA
CDR3 DNA: TGTGCCAGCAGCCCTCGACAGGGATTAGAGACCCAGTACTTC
CDR3 protein: CASSPRQGLETQYF

J gene: TRBJ2-5
D gene: NA
V gene: TRBV25-1
clone size: few
CDR3 DNA: TGTGCCAGCAGTGAATATTTAACCCTTACTCCGCAAGAGACCCAGTACTTC
CDR3 protein: CASSEYLTLTPQETQYF

J gene: TRBJ1-1
D gene: NA
V gene: TRBV7-8
clone size: NA
CDR3 DNA: TGTGCCAGCAACACTGACACAATTGAAGCTTTCTTT
CDR3 protein: CASNTDTIEAFF

J gene: TRBJ2-2
D gene: NA
V gene: TRBV5-1
clone size: NA
CDR3 DNA: TGCGCCAGCAGCTTGGAGTCCAGGTCTACCGGGGAGCTGTTTTTT
CDR3 protein: CASSLESRSTGELFF

J gene: TRBJ2-3
D gene: TRBD2
V gene: TRBV9
clone size: NA
CDR3 DNA: TGTGCCAGCAGCGTAGGAGCGGGAATGGGTACGCAGTATTTT
CDR3 protein: CASSVGAGMGTQYF

J gene: TRBJ1-1
D gene: TRBD1
V gene: TRBV9
clone size: NA
CDR3 DNA: TGTGCCAGCAGCGTAGGGCAGGGGGCCACTGAAGCTTTCTTT
CDR3 protein: CASSVGQGATEAFF

J gene: TRBJ2-1
D gene: NA
V gene: TRBV14
clone size: NA
CDR3 DNA: TGTGCCAGCAGCCAGCTAGTGTCAGATTTGGAGCAGTTCTTC
CDR3 protein: CASSQLVSDLEQFF

J gene: TRBJ2-1
D gene: TRBD2
V gene: TRBV9
clone size: NA
CDR3 DNA: TGTGCCAGCAGCGTATCCGGGACTAGCGGGAGTCAGTACAATGAGCAGTTCTTC
CDR3 protein: CASSVSGTSGSQYNEQFF

J gene: TRBJ2-7
D gene: TRBD2
V gene: TRBV5-1
clone size: NA
CDR3 DNA: TGCGCCAGCAGCTCTGGGGTAGCGGGAGCCCCCCACGAGCAGTACTTC
CDR3 protein: CASSSGVAGAPHEQYF

J gene: TRBJ1-2
D gene: TRBD1
V gene: TRBV29-1
clone size: NA
CDR3 DNA: TGCAGCGTTGGATCGGGACAGCTCCTTCTCACCTTC
CDR3 protein: CSVGSGQLLLTF